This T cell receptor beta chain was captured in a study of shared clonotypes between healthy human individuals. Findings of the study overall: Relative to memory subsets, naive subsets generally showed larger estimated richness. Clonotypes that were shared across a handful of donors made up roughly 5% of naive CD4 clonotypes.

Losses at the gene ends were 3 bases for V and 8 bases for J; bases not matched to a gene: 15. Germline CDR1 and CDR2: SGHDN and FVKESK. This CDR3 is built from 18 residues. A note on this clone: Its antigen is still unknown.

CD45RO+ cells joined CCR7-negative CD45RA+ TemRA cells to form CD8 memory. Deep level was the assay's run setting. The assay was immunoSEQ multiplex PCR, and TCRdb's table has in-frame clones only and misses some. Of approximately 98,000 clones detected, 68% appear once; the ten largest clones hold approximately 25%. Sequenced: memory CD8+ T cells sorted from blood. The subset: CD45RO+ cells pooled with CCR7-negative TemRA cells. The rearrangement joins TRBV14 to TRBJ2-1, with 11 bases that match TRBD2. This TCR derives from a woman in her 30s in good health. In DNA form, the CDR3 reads TGTGCCAGCAGCCAGCCGACTAGCGGGGCACCAGTCTGGCATGAGCAGTTCTTC. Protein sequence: CASSQPTSGAPVWHEQFF.